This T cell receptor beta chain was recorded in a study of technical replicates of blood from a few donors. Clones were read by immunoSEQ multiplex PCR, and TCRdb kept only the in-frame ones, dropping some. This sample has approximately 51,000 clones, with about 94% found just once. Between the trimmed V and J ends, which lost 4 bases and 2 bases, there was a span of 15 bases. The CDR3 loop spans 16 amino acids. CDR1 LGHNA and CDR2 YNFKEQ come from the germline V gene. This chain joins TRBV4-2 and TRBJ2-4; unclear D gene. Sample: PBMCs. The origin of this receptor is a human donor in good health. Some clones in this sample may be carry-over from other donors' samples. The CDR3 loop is CASSPEPLASKNIQYF. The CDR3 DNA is TGTGCCAGCAGCCCCGAACCTCTGGCCTCCAAAAACATTCAGTACTTC.